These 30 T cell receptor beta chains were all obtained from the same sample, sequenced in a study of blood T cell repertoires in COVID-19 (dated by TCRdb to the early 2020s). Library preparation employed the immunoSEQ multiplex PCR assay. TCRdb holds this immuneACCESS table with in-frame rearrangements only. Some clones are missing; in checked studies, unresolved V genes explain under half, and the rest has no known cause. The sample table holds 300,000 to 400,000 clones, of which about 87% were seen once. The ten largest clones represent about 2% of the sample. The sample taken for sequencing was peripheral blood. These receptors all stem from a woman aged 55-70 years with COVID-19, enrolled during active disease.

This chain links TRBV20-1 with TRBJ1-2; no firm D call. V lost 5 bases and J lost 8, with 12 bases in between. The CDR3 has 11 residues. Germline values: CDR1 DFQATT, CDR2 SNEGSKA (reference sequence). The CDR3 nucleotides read TGCAGTGCTTCCCAGAGGAGGGGCTACACCTTC. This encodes CSASQRRGYTF.

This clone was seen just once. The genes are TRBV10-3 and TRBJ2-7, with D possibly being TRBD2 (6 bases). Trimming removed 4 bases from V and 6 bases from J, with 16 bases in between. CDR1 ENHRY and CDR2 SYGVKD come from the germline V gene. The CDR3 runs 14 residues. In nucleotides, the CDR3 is TGTGCCATCAGTGGGACTACCTCGTCCGGCGAGCAGTACTTC. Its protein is CAISGTTSSGEQYF.

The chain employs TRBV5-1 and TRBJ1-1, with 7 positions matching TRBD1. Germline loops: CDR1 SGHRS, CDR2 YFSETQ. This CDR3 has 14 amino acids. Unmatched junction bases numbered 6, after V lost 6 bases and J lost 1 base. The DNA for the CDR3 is TGCGCCAGCACCCCGACAGGGAAGAACACTGAAGCTTTCTTT. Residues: CASTPTGKNTEAFF.

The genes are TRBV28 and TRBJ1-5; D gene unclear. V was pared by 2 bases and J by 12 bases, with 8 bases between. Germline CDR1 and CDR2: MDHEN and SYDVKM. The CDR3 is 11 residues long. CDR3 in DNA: TGTGCCAGCAGTTTACTTAACTTCCAGCATTTT. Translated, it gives CASSLLNFQHF.

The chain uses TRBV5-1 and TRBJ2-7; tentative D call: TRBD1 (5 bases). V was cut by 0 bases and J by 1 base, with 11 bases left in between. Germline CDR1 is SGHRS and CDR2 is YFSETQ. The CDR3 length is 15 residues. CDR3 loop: CASSLVGAGSYEQYF. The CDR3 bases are TGCGCCAGCAGCTTGGTTGGGGCCGGATCCTACGAGCAGTACTTC.

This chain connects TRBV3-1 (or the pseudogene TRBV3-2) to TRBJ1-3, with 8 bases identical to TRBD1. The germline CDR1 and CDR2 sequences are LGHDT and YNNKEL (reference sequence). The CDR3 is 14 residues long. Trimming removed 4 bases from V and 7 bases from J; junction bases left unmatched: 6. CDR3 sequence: CASSLTNRGNTIYF. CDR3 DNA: TGTGCCAGCAGCCTGACCAACAGGGGGAACACCATATATTTT.

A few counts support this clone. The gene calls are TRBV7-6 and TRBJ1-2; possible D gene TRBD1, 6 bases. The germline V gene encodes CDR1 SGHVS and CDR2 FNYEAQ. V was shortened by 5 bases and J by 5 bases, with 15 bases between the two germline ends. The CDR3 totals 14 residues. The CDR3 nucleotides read TGTGCCAGCAGCCTGGCGGGGGGCGAATATGGCTACACCTTC. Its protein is CASSLAGGEYGYTF. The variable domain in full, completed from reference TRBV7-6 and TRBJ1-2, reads GAGVSQSPRYKVTKRGQDVALRCDPISGHVSLYWYRQALGQGPEFLTYFNYEAQQDKSGLPNDRFSAERPEGSISTLTIQRTEQRDSAMYRCASSLAGGEYGYTFGSGTRLTVV.

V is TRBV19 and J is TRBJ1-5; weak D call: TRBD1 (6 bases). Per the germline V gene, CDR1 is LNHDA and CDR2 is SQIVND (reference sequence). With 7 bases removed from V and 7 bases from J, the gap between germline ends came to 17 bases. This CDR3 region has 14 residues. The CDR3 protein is CASTQRGKRQPQHF. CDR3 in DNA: TGTGCCAGTACCCAAAGGGGGAAGAGACAGCCCCAGCATTTT.

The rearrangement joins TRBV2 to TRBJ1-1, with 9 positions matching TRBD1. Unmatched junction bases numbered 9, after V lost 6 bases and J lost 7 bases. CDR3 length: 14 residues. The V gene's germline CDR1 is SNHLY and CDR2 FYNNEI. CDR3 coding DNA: TGTGCCAGCAGGATACAGGGGGCTAGTGGTGAAGCTTTCTTT. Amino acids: CASRIQGASGEAFF.

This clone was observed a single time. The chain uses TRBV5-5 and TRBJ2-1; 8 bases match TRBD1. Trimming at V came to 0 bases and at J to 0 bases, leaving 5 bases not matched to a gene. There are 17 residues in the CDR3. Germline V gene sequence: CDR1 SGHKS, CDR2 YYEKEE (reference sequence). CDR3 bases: TGTGCCAGCAGCTTGGATAGGACAGGGCTCTCCTACAATGAGCAGTTCTTC. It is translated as CASSLDRTGLSYNEQFF.

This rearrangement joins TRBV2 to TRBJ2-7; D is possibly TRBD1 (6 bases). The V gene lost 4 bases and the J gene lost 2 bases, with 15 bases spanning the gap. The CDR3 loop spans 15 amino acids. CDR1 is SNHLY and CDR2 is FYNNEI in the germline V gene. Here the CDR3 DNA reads TGTGCCAGCAGTGCTCGGCAGGGGAAGGCCTACGAGCAGTACTTC. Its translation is CASSARQGKAYEQYF.

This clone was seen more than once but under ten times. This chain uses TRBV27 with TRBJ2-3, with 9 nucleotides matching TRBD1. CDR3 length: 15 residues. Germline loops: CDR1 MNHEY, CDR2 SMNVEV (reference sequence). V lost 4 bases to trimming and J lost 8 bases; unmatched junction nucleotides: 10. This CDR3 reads CASSSAGTGYFTQYF. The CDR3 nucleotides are TGTGCCAGCAGTTCCGCCGGGACAGGGTATTTTACGCAGTATTTT.

CDR3 nucleotide sequence: TGCAGCGTTTTGGGGATTCCGGGGGAGCAGTTCTTC. Its translation is CSVLGIPGEQFF. The gene calls are TRBV29-1 and TRBJ2-1; TRBD2 might be the D (5 bases). The germline gives CDR1 SQVTM, CDR2 ANQGSEA. V lost 5 bases and J lost 10, with 15 bases in between. CDR3 length: 12 amino acids.

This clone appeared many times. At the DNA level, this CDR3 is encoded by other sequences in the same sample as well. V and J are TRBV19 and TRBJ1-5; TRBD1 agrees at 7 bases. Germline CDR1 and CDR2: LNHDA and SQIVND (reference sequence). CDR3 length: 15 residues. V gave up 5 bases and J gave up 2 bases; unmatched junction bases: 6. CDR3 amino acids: CASSPPGQRNQPQHF. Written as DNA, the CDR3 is TGTGCCAGTAGTCCCCCGGGACAGCGCAATCAGCCCCAGCATTTT.

CDR3 sequence (DNA): TGTGCCAGCAGTTACTCGCAGGGCGGACAAGTACCCCTCCACTTT. Protein: CASSYSQGGQVPLHF. The J gene is TRBJ1-6, the V gene TRBV6-5; D is possibly TRBD1 (5 bases). Germline lookup yields CDR1 MNHEY and CDR2 SVGAGI. This CDR3 has 15 residues. Trimming took off 0 bases at V and 12 bases at J, with 15 bases between the two ends.

The CDR3 region is CASSQPLGALGETQYF. CDR3 nucleotides: TGTGCCAGCAGCCAACCCCTGGGGGCGCTCGGAGAGACCCAGTACTTC. The chain has TRBV3-1 (or the pseudogene TRBV3-2) and TRBJ2-5, with D perhaps TRBD1 (6 bases). The CDR3 extends over 16 amino acids. Germline assignment: CDR1 LGHDT and CDR2 YNNKEL (reference sequence). V was trimmed by 2 bases and J by 4 bases, leaving 17 bases between them.

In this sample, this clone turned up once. CDR3 residues: CAISVGGKNSPLHF. The DNA of the CDR3 is TGTGCCATCAGTGTCGGGGGTAAAAATTCACCCCTCCACTTT. The J gene is TRBJ1-6, the V gene TRBV10-3, with TRBD1 as a possible D gene (5 bases). V was clipped by 4 bases and J by 7 bases, with 11 bases between them. The germline gives CDR1 ENHRY, CDR2 SYGVKD. The CDR3 covers 14 residues.

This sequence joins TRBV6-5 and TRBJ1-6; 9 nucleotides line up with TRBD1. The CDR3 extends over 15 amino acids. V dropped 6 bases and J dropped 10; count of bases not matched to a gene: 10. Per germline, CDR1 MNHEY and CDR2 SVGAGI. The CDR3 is CASRVRDRVTSPLHF. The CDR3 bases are TGTGCCAGCAGGGTACGGGACAGGGTTACCTCACCCCTCCACTTT.

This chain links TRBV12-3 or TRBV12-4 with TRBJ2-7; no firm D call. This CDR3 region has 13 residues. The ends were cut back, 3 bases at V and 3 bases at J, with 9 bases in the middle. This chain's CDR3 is CASSFGPSYEQYF. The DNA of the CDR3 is TGTGCCAGCAGTTTTGGGCCGAGCTACGAGCAGTACTTC.

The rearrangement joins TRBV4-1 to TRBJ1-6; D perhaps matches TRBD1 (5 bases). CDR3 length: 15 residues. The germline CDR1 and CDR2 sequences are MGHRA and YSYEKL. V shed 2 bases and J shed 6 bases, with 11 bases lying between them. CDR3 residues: CASSQLPQGNSPLHF. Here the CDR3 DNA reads TGCGCCAGCAGCCAACTTCCCCAGGGTAATTCACCCCTCCACTTT.

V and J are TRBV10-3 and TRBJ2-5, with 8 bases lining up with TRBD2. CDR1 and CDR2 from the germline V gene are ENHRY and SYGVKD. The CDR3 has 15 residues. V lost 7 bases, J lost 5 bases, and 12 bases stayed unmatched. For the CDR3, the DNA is TGTGCCATCAAGCGCGGGGGGCAGGCCGGGGAGACCCAGTACTTC. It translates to CAIKRGGQAGETQYF.

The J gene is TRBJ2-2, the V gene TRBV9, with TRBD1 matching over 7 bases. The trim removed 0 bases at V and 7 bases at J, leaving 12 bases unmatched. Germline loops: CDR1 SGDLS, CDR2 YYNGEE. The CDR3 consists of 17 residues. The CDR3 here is CASSVAWTGRRGGELFF. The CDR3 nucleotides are TGTGCCAGCAGCGTAGCTTGGACAGGTCGCCGAGGCGGGGAGCTGTTTTTT. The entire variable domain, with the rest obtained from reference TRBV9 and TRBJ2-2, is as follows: DSGVTQTPKHLITATGQRVTLRCSPRSGDLSVYWYQQSLDQGLQFLIQYYNGEERAKGNILERFSAQQFPDLHSELNLSSLELGDSALYFCASSVAWTGRRGGELFFGEGSRLTVL.

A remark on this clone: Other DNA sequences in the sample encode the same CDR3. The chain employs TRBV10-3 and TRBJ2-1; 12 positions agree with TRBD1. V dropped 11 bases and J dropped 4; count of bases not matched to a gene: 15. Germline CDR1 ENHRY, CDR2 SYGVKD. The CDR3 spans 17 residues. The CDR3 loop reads CAPRDRGRSGDYNEQFF. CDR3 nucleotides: TGTGCCCCTAGGGACAGGGGGCGGAGCGGGGATTACAATGAGCAGTTCTTC.

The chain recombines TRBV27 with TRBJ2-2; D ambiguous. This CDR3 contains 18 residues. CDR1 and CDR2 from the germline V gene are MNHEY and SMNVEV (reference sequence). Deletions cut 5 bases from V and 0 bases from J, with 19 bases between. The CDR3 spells CASSHDPYLAPNTGELFF. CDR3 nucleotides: TGTGCCAGCAGTCACGATCCTTACTTAGCCCCGAACACCGGGGAGCTGTTTTTT.

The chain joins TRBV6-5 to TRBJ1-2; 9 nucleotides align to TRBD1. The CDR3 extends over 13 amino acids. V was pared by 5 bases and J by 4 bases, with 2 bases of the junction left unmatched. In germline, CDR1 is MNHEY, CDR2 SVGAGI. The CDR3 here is CASSTGGAYGYTF. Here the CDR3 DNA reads TGTGCCAGCAGTACAGGGGGCGCCTATGGCTACACCTTC.

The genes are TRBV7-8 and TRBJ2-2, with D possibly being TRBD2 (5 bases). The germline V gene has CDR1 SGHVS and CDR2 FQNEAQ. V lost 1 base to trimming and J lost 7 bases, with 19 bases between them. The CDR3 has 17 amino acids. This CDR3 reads CASSLVPGYLISGELFF. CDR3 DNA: TGTGCCAGCAGCTTAGTCCCGGGATATCTAATTAGCGGGGAGCTGTTTTTT.

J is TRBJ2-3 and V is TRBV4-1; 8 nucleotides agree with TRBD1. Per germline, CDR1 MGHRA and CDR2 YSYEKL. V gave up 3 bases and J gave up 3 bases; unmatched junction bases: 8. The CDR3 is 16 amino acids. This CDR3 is CASSHASDRATDTQYF. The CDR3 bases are TGCGCCAGCAGCCACGCTTCGGACAGGGCTACAGATACGCAGTATTTT.

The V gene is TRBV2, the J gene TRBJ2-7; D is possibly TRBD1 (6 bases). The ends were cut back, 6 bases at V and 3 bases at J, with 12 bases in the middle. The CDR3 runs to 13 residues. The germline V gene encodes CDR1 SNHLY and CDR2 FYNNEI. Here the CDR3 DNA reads TGTGCCAGCAGGCTGGGACAAAGCTACGAGCAGTACTTC. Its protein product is CASRLGQSYEQYF.

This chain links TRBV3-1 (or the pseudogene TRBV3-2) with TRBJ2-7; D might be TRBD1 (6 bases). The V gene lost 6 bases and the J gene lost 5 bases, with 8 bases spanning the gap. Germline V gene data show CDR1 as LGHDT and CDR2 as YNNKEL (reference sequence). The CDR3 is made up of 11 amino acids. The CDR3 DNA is TGTGCCAGCAGTCACAGGGACGAGCAGTACTTC. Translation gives CASSHRDEQYF.

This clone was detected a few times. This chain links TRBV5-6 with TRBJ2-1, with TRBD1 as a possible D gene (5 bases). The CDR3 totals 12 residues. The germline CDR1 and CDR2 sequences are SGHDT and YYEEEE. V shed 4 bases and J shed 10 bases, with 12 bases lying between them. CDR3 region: CASSTGAWEQFF. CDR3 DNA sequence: TGTGCCAGCAGCACAGGAGCGTGGGAGCAGTTCTTC.